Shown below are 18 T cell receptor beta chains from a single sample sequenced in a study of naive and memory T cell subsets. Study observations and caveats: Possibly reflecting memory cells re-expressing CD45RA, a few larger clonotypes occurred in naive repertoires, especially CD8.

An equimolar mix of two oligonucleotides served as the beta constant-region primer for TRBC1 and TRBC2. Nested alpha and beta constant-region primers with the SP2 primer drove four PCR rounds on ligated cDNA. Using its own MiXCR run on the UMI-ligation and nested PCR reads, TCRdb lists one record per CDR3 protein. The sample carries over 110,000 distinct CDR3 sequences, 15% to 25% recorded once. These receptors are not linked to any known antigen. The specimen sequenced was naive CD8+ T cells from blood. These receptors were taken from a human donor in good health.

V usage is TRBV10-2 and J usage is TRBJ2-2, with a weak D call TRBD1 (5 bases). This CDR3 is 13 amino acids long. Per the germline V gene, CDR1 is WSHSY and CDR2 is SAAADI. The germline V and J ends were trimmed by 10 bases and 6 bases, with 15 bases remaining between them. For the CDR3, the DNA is TGCGCCACTGATACAGGTGCTCCCGGGGAGCTGTTTTTT. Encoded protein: CATDTGAPGELFF.

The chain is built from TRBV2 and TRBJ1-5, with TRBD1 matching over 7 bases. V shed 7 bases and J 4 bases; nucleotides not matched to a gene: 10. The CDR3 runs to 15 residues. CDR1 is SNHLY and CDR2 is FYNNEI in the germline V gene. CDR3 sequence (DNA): TGTGCCAGCACCCCGTATGGGACAGCTAATCAGCCCCAGCATTTT. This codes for CASTPYGTANQPQHF. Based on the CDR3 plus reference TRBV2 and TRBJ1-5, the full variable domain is EPEVTQTPSHQVTQMGQEVILRCVPISNHLYFYWYRQILGQKVEFLVSFYNNEISEKSEIFDDQFSVERPDGSNFTLKIRSTKLEDSAMYFCASTPYGTANQPQHFGDGTRLSIL.

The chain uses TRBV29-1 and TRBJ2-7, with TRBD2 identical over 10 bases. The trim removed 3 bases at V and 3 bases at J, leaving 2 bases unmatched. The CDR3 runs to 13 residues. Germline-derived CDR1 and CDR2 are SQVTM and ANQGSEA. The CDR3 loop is CSVEASGSYEQYF. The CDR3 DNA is TGCAGCGTTGAGGCTAGCGGGAGCTACGAGCAGTACTTC.

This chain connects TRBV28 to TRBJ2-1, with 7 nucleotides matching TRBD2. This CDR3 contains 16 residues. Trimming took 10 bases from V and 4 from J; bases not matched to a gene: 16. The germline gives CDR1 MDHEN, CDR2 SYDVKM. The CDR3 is CATHPRSNSGYNEQFF. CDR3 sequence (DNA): TGTGCCACCCATCCGCGGTCCAATAGCGGGTACAATGAGCAGTTCTTC.

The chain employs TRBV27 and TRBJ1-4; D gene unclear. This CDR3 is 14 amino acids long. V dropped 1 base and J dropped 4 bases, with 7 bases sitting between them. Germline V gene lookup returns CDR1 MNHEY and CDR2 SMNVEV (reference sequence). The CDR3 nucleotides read TGTGCCAGCAGTTTATTCGAGGGTAATGAAAAACTGTTTTTT. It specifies CASSLFEGNEKLFF.

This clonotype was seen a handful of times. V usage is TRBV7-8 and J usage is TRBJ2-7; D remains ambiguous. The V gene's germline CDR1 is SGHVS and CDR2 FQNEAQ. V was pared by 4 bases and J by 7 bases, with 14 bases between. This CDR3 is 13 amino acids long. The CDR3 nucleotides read TGTGCCAGCAGCTCGTCACCTGTAGAAGAGCAGTACTTC. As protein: CASSSSPVEEQYF.

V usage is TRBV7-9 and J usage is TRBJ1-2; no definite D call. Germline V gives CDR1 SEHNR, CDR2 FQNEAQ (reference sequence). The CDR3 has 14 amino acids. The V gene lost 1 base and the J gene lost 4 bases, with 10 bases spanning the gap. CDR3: CASSLGRERYGYTF. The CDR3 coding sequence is TGTGCCAGCAGCTTAGGACGAGAACGCTATGGCTACACCTTC.

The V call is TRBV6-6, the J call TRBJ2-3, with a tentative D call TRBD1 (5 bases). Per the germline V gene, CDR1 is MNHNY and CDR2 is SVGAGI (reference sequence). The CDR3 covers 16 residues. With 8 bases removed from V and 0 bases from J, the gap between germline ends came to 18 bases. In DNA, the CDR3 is TGTGCCAGCCCTCCCCCCGAAGGGGTTAGCACAGATACGCAGTATTTT. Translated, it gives CASPPPEGVSTDTQYF.

CDR3 nucleotide sequence: TGCAGTGCGCCCGGACAGGAATCCTACGAGCAGTACTTC. Its protein is CSAPGQESYEQYF. J is TRBJ2-7 and V is TRBV20-1, with 7 bases fitting TRBD1. The V gene end was trimmed by 6 bases and the J gene end by 1 base; junction bases not matched to a gene: 6. CDR3 length: 13 amino acids. The germline gives CDR1 DFQATT, CDR2 SNEGSKA (reference sequence).

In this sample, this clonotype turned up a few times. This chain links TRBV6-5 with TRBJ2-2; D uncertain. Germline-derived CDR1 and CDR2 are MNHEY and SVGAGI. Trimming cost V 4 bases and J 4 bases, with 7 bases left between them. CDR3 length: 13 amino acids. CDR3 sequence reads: CASSSSFTGELFF. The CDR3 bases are TGTGCCAGCAGTTCCAGCTTCACCGGGGAGCTGTTTTTT.

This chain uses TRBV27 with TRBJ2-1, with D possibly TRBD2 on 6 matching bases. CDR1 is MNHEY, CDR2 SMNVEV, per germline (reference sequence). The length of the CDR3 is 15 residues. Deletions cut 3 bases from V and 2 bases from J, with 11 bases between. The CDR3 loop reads CASSFGGTTYNEQFF. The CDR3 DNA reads TGTGCCAGCAGTTTTGGGGGGACGACCTACAATGAGCAGTTCTTC.

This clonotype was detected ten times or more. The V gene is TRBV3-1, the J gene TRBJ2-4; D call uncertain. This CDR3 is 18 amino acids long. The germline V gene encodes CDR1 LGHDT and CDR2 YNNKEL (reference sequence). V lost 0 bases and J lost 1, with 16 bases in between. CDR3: CASSQEEDLDIAKNIQYF. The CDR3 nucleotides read TGTGCCAGCAGCCAAGAAGAGGATCTTGACATTGCCAAAAACATTCAGTACTTC.

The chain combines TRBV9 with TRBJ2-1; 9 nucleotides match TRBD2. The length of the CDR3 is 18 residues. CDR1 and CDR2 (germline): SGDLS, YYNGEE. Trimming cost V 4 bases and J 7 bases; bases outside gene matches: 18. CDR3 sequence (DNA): TGTGCCAGCAGCAATAGTGCACTAGCGGGCCCTTCTTGGAATGAGCAGTTCTTC. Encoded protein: CASSNSALAGPSWNEQFF.

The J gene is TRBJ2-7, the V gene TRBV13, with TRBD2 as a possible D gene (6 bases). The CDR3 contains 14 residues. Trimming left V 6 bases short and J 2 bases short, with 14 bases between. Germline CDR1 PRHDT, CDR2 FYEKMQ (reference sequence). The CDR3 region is CASSWGGFAYEQYF. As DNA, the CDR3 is TGTGCCAGCAGTTGGGGAGGTTTCGCCTACGAGCAGTACTTC.

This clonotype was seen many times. Written as DNA, the CDR3 is TGTGCCAGCAGCCCCGGACAGGGGCGAACTGAAGCTTTCTTT. Residues: CASSPGQGRTEAFF. The chain combines TRBV7-6 with TRBJ1-1, with 9 bases that match TRBD1. Unmatched junction bases numbered 6, after V lost 5 bases and J lost 5 bases. This CDR3 spans 14 amino acids. Germline CDR1 and CDR2: SGHVS and FNYEAQ.

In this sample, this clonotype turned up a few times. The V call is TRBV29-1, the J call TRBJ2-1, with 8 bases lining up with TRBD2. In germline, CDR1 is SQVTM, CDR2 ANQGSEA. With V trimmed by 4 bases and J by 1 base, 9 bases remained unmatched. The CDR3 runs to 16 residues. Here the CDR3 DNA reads TGCAGCGTTGTGAGCCAGCGGGAGATGTCCTACAATGAGCAGTTCTTC. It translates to CSVVSQREMSYNEQFF.

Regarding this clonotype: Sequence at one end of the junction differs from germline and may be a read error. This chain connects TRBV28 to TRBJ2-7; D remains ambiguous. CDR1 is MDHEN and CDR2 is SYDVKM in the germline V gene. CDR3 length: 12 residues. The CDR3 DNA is TGTGCCAGCAGTTCGGAGACTCTCACTGGTAACTTC. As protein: CASSSETLTGNF.

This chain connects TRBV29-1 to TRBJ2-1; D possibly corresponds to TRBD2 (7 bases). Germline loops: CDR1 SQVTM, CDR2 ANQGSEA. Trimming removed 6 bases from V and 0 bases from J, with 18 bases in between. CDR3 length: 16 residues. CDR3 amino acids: CSVGGHTGSSYNEQFF. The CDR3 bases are TGCAGCGTGGGGGGGCACACGGGAAGCTCCTACAATGAGCAGTTCTTC.